This T cell receptor (beta chain) was sequenced during a study of metastatic and nonmetastatic thyroid tumors. Study-wide background: Comparison of repertoires was carried out across blood and tumor or nodule tissue from malignant and benign thyroid patients.

Before thyroid surgery, none of the patients had received any treatment. With MiXCR, TCRdb called clones anew from the PCR reads. The repertoire holds roughly 6,100 clones, about a third seen once, with more than 25% in the top ten. The CDR3 runs 13 residues. Trimming removed 3 bases at V and 1 base at J, with 6 bases between. Germline V gene sequence: CDR1 SNHLY, CDR2 FYNNEI. The sample comprised adjacent normal tissue. The origin of this receptor is a male donor with papillary thyroid cancer or a benign thyroid nodule (not recorded which). Some clones in this sample may be carry-over from other donors' samples. The V and J genes are TRBV2 and TRBJ1-2; D call uncertain. The CDR3 bases are TGTGCCAGCAGTGAGGCGGGTAACTATGGCTACACCTTC. Translation: CASSEAGNYGYTF. The full variable domain, rest sourced from reference TRBV2 and TRBJ1-2, is EPEVTQTPSHQVTQMGQEVILRCVPISNHLYFYWYRQILGQKVEFLVSFYNNEISEKSEIFDDQFSVERPDGSNFTLKIRSTKLEDSAMYFCASSEAGNYGYTFGSGTRLTVV.